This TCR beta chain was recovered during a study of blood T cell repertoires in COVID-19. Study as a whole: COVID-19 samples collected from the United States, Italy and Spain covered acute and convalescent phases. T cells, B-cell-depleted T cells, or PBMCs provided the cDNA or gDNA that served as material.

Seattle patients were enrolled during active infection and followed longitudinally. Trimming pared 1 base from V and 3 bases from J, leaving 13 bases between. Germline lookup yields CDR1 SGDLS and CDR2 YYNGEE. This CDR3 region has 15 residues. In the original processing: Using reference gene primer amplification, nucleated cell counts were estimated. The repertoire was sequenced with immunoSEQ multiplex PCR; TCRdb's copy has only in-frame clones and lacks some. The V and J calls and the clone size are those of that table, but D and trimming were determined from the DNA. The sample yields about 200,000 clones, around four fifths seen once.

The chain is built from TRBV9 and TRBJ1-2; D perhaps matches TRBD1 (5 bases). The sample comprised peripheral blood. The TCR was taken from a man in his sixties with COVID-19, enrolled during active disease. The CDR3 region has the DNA TGTGCCAGCAGCGTAAACTGGAGGGGTGACTATGGCTACACCTTC. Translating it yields CASSVNWRGDYGYTF.